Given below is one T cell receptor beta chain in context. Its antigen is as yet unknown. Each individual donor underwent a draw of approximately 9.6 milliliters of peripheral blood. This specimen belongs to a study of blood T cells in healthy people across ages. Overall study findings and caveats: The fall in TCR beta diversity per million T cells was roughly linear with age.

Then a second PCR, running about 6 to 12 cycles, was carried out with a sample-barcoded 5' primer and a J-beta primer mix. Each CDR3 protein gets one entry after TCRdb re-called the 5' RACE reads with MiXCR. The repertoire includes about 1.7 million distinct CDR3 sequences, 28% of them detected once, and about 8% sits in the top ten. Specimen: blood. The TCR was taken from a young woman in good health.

The CDR3 DNA is TGTGCCAGCAGCCCGAAGGGGGCTAGCGGGGGATCAAAGGGCACAGATACGCAGTATTTT. This translates into CASSPKGASGGSKGTDTQYF. This chain joins TRBV7-3 and TRBJ2-3; the match to TRBD2 covers 10 bases. Trimming at V came to 5 bases and at J to 1 base, leaving 18 bases not matched to a gene. The CDR3 runs 20 residues. Germline-derived CDR1 and CDR2 are SGHTA and FQGTGA.